This is a list of T cell receptor beta chains from one sample in a study of shared clonotypes between healthy human individuals. Clones were sequenced by immunoSEQ multiplex PCR, and TCRdb holds only the in-frame ones, with some missing. The top ten clones hold more than 20% of a sample with about 750,000 clones, 80% to 95% of them seen once. Sequenced sample: naive CD8+ T cells sorted from blood. The source is a man aged 25 to 45 in good health. Each CDR3 is given with its conserved first and last residue. The D gene is left open where the match is weak. Clone size is shown for a subset of rows, as once, few, many or a class of expanded clone.

once TRBJ2-5 TRBD2 TRBV29-1 CSVDSNWGTSGRVPQETQYF TGCAGCGTTGATTCAAATTGGGGGACTAGCGGGAGAGTGCCACAAGAGACCCAGTACTTC
. TRBJ2-1 TRBD1 TRBV14 CASSHVPGQGPGEQFF TGTGCCAGCAGCCATGTTCCGGGACAGGGGCCGGGTGAGCAGTTCTTC
. TRBJ2-7 TRBD1 TRBV4-1 CASSQVKGAAYEQYF TGCGCCAGCAGCCAAGTTAAGGGGGCAGCCTACGAGCAGTACTTC
. TRBJ1-4 . TRBV2 CASGRVNEKLFF TGTGCCAGCGGCAGGGTTAATGAAAAACTGTTTTTT
. TRBJ2-1 TRBD2 TRBV7-9 CASSHRLAGGSYEQFF TGTGCCAGCAGTCACAGACTAGCGGGAGGGAGCTATGAGCAGTTCTTC
. TRBJ1-4 . TRBV29-1 CSVRWDQGKEKLFF TGCAGCGTTCGATGGGATCAGGGGAAGGAAAAACTGTTTTTT
. TRBJ2-1 TRBD1 TRBV27 CASSIGTGPYNEQFF TGTGCCAGCAGTATTGGGACAGGGCCCTACAATGAGCAGTTCTTC
. TRBJ2-5 . TRBV5-6 CASSLYQTFRETQYF TGTGCCAGCAGCTTGTACCAGACCTTCCGGGAGACCCAGTACTTC
. TRBJ2-5 TRBD1 TRBV9 CASSVGQGIETQYF TGTGCCAGCAGCGTAGGACAGGGAATAGAGACCCAGTACTTC
. TRBJ2-2 . TRBV7-2 CASSLELSNTGELFF TGTGCCAGCAGCTTAGAACTATCGAACACCGGGGAGCTGTTTTTT